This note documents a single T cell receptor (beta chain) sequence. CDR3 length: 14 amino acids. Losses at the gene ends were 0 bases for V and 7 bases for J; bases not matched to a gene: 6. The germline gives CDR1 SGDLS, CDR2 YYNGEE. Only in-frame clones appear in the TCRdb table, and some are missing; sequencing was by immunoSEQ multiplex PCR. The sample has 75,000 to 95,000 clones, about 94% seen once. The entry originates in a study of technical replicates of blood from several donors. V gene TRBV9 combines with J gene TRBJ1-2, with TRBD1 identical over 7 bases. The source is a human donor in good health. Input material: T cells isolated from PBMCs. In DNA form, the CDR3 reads TGTGCCAGCAGCGTAGACAGGGGCCCACTTGGCTACACCTTC. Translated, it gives CASSVDRGPLGYTF.